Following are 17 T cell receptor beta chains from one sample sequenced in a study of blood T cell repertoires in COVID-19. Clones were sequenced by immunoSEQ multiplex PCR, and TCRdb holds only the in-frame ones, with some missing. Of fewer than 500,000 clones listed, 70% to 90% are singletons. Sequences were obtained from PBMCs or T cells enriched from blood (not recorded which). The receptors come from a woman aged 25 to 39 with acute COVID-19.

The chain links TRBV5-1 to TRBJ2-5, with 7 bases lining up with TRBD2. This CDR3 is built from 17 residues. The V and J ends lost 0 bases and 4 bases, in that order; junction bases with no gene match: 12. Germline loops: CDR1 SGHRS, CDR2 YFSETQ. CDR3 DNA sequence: TGCGCCAGCAGCTTGGCGGGCGGGGGTACAGGCCGAGAGACCCAGTACTTC. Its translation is CASSLAGGGTGRETQYF.

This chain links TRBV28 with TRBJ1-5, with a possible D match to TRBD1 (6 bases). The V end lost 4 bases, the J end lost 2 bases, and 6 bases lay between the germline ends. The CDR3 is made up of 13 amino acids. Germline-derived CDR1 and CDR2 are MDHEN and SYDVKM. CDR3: CASSYRGNQPQHF. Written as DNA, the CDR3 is TGTGCCAGCAGTTACAGGGGCAATCAGCCCCAGCATTTT. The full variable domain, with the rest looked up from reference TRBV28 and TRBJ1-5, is DVKVTQSSRYLVKRTGEKVFLECVQDMDHENMFWYRQDPGLGLRLIYFSYDVKMKEKGDIPEGYSVSREKKERFSLILESASTNQTSMYLCASSYRGNQPQHFGDGTRLSIL.

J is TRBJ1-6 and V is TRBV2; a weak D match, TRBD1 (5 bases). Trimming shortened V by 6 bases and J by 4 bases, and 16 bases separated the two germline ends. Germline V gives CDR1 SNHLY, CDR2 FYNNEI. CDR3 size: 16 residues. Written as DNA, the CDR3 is TGTGCCAGCAGCACCGACAGAGCCTTTTATAATTCACCCCTCCACTTT. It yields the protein CASSTDRAFYNSPLHF.

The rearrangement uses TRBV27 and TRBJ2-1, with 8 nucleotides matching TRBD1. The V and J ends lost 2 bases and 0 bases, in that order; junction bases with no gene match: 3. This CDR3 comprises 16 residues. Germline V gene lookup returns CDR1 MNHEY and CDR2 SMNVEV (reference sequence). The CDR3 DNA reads TGTGCCAGCAGTTTAGGACAGGGTGTCTCCTACAATGAGCAGTTCTTC. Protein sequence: CASSLGQGVSYNEQFF.

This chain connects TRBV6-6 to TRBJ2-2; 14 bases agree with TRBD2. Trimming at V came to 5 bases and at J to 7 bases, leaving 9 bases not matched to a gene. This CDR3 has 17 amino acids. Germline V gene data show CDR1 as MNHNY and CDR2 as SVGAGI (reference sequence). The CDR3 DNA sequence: TGTGCCAGCAGTCCGACTAGCGGGGGGGCCTCTGGCGGGGAGCTGTTTTTT. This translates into CASSPTSGGASGGELFF.

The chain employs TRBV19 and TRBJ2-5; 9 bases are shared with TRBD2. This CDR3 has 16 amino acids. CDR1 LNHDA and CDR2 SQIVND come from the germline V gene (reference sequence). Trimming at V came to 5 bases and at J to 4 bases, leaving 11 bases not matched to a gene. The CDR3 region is CASSSRGGALGETQYF. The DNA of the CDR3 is TGTGCCAGTAGTTCACGCGGGGGGGCCTTAGGAGAGACCCAGTACTTC.

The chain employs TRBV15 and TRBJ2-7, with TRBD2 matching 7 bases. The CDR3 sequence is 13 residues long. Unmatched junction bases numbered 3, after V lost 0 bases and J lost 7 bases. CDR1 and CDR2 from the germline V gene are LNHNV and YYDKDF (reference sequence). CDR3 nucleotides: TGTGCCACCAGCAGAGATATGGGGGGGGAGCAGTACTTC. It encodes CATSRDMGGEQYF.

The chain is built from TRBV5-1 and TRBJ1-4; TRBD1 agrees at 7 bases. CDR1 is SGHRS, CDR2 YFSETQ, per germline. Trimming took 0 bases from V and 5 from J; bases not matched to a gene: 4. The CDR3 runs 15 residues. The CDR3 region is CASSLDRGRNEKLFF. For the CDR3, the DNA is TGCGCCAGCAGCTTGGACAGGGGTCGAAATGAAAAACTGTTTTTT.

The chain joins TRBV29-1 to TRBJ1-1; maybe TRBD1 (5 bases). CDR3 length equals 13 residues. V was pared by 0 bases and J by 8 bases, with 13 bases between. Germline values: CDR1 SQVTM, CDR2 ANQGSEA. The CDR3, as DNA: TGCAGCGTTGAAGATCGTAGCTGGGGCGAAGCTTTCTTT. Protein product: CSVEDRSWGEAFF.

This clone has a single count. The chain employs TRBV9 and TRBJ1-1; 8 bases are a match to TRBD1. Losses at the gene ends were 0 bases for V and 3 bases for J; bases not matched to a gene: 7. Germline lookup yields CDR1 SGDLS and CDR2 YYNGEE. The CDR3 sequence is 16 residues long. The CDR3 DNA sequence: TGTGCCAGCAGCGTAGATCCAGGGGGCGCGTACACTGAAGCTTTCTTT. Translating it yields CASSVDPGGAYTEAFF.

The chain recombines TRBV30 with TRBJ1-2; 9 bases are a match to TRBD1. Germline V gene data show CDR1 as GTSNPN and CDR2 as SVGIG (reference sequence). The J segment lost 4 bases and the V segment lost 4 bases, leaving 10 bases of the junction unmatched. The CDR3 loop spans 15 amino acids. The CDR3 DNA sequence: TGTGCCTGGACAAAGGGACAGGGACTACCCTATGGCTACACCTTC. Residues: CAWTKGQGLPYGYTF.

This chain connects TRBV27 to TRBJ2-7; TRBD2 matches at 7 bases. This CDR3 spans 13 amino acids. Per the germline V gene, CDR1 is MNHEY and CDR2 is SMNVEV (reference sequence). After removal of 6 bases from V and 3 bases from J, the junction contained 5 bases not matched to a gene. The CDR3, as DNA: TGTGCCAGCAGACCGAGCGGGGTCTACGAGCAGTACTTC. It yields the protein CASRPSGVYEQYF.

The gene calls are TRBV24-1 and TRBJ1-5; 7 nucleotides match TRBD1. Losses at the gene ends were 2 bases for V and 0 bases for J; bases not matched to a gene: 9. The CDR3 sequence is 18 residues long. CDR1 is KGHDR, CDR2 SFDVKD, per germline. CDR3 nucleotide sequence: TGTGCCACCAGTGATTCCGGACAGGAGACCTATAGCAATCAGCCCCAGCATTTT. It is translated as CATSDSGQETYSNQPQHF.

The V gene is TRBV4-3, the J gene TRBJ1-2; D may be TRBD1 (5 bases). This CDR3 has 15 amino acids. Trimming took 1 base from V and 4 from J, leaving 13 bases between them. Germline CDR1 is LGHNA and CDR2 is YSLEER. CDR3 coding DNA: TGCGCCAGCAGCCAAGGGTTGTTGGGGCCCTATGGCTACACCTTC. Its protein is CASSQGLLGPYGYTF.

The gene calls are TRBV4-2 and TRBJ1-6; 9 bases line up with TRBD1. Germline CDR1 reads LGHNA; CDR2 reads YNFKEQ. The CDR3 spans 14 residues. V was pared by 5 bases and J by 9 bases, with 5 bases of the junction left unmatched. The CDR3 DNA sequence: TGTGCCAGCAGCAGAACAGGGGGCGGTTCACCCCTCCACTTT. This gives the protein CASSRTGGGSPLHF.

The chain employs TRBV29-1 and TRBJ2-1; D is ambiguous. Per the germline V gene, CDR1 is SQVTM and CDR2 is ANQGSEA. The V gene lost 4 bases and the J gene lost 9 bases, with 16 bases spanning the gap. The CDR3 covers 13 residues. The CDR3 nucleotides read TGCAGCGTTGTACTCCCGGTTATCCGTGAGCAGTTCTTC. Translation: CSVVLPVIREQFF.

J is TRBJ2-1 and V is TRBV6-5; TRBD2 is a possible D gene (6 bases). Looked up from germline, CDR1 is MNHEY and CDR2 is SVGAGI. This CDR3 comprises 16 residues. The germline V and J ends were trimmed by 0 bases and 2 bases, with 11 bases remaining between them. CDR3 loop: CASSYSVLAPYNEQFF. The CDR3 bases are TGTGCCAGCAGTTACTCAGTACTAGCCCCCTACAATGAGCAGTTCTTC.